This TCR beta chain is from a study of regulatory T cells in long-lasting Graves disease. This CDR3 contains 13 residues. Looked up from germline, CDR1 is ENHRY and CDR2 is SYGVKD. V was cut by 6 bases and J by 0 bases, with 7 bases left in between. This sample's time point: newly diagnosed GD, antithyroid drugs for less than 3 months. From PBMCs, RNA was extracted and then used to make the TCR library. This clonotype was seen a few times. To make TCR beta libraries, researchers used iRepertoire HTBI primers and Arm-PCR of CDR3 regions. TCRdb reanalysed the multiplex PCR reads using MiXCR and keeps one entry per CDR3 protein. The sample includes approximately 480,000 distinct CDR3 sequences, 15% to 20% of them seen just once. This sample also appeared in a second study, on T cells in Graves' hyperthyroidism and ophthalmopathy. This second study notes: On the basis of clinical symptoms, serum thyroxine and TRAb, thyroid ultrasound and orbital computed tomography, diagnoses were made. Among clonotypes expanded in thyroid above 0.001, most were also found in blood.

The source material was peripheral blood mononuclear cells (PBMCs), sampled at new diagnosis, from a patient treated with antithyroid drugs. The receptor was isolated from a man in his forties with Graves disease. The gene calls are TRBV10-3 and TRBJ2-3, with a possible D match to TRBD1 (5 bases). The CDR3 protein is CAIRGQSTDTQYF. As DNA, the CDR3 is TGTGCCATCAGGGGGCAGAGCACAGATACGCAGTATTTT.